The rows below give T cell receptor beta chains drawn from one sample of a study of control samples from healthy donors and cancer patients. This table comes from immunoSEQ multiplex PCR, and its TCRdb copy is limited to in-frame clones, with some not included. The data hold around 120,000 clones, with about nine tenths observed a single time. Material: blood. The source is a middle-aged man in good health. Both conserved end residues are trimmed from each CDR3. A D gene is named only where the DNA matches it firmly.

ASSYGGHNYGYT,TRBV6-5,TRBJ1-2,-
ASRPGATRGQGNTIY,TRBV4-1,TRBJ1-3,-
ASSESVAAYEQY,TRBV10-1,TRBJ2-7,-
ASSVVGAGEQETQY,TRBV9,TRBJ2-5,TRBD2
ATSDLSEGYGYT,TRBV24-1,TRBJ1-2,-
ASSYARDTEAF,TRBV6-5,TRBJ1-1,-
AWGQGSGNTIY,TRBV30,TRBJ1-3,TRBD1
ASSMYEVRGNTIY,TRBV19,TRBJ1-3,-
ASSQARASSPYEQY,TRBV4-3,TRBJ2-7,-
SVVKGATEAF,TRBV29-1,TRBJ1-1,-
AWSPSNQPQH,TRBV30,TRBJ1-5,-
ASSALTGGPYNEQF,TRBV6-4,TRBJ2-1,TRBD1
ASSYWGVSNQPQH,TRBV6-2/TRBV6-3,TRBJ1-5,-
ASSLLGGVSQETQY,TRBV7-9,TRBJ2-5,-
ASSRDRGLGNIQY,TRBV7-2,TRBJ2-4,TRBD1
ASSLSALAPDTQY,TRBV7-2,TRBJ2-3,-
ASSLGAGASSYEQY,TRBV5-1,TRBJ2-7,-
AISEGGRNTEAF,TRBV10-3,TRBJ1-1,-
ASTTVAGYGYT,TRBV6-5,TRBJ1-2,-
ASRLNRGGYEQY,TRBV7-2,TRBJ2-7,TRBD1
ASSGGTGVYGYT,TRBV6-2/TRBV6-3,TRBJ1-2,TRBD1
ASSDTGWGSPLH,TRBV2,TRBJ1-6,-
ASGRQLIGGPEAF,TRBV12-5,TRBJ1-1,-
ASSPVNRGTYEQY,TRBV18,TRBJ2-7,TRBD1
ASSGRDREKTYEQY,TRBV25-1,TRBJ2-7,TRBD1
ASSLAGQGARGEAF,TRBV5-1,TRBJ1-1,TRBD1
ASREGVVWTGEQY,TRBV6-1,TRBJ2-7,-
AISGRDRGRESYT,TRBV10-3,TRBJ1-2,TRBD1
ASSLGFLERGETQY,TRBV7-6,TRBJ2-5,-
ASSFWGRDTGELF,TRBV19,TRBJ2-2,-
ASRTTQDKNIQY,TRBV2,TRBJ2-4,-
ASSFSYNEQF,TRBV27,TRBJ2-1,-
ASSLLTIGYGYT,TRBV7-2,TRBJ1-2,-
ASSRTPSEAF,TRBV6-5,TRBJ1-1,-
ASSTSTGPSEKLF,TRBV6-6,TRBJ1-4,TRBD1
ATQKGLGRETQY,TRBV6-5,TRBJ2-5,-
ASYRRGNYGYT,TRBV6-5,TRBJ1-2,-